This T cell receptor beta chain was recovered during a study of blood T cell repertoires in COVID-19. At the level of the study: Acute-phase and convalescent COVID-19 samples originated in the United States, Italy and Spain.

Per the original data handling: Estimation of nucleated cell counts relied on the amplification of reference gene primers. Using immunoSEQ multiplex PCR, the repertoire was profiled, and TCRdb retains in-frame clones only, with some absent. V and J calls and clone size are those listed in that table; D and trimming were worked out from the DNA. The sample consists of around 170,000 clones, 80% to 90% of them appearing once. The V end lost 5 bases, the J end lost 3 bases, and 14 bases lay between the germline ends. This CDR3 contains 14 residues. Germline CDR1 is MNHEY and CDR2 is SVGEGT. V and J are TRBV6-2 or TRBV6-3 and TRBJ2-7; D is unclear. The sample taken for sequencing was peripheral blood. The TCR comes from a man aged 25-40 years with active or convalescent COVID-19. In DNA form, the CDR3 reads TGTGCCAGCAGTCCAAGCGTCATACGCTACGAGCAGTACTTC. Its protein product is CASSPSVIRYEQYF.